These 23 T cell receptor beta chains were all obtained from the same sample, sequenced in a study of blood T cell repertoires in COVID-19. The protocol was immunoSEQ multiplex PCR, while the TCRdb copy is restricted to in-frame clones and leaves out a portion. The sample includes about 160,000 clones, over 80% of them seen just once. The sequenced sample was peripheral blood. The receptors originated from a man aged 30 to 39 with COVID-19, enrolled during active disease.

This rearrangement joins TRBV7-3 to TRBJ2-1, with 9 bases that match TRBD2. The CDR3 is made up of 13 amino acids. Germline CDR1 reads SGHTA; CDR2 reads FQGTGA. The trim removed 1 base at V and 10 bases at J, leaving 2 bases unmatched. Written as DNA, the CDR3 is TGTGCCAGCAGCTTAAGAACTAGCGGGGAGCAGTTCTTC. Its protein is CASSLRTSGEQFF.

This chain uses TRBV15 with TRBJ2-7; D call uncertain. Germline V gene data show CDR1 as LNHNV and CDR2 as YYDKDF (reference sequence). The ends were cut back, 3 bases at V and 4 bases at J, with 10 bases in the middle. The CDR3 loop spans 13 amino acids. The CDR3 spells CATSSRQFYEQYF. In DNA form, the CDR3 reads TGTGCCACCAGCAGCAGGCAGTTTTACGAGCAGTACTTC. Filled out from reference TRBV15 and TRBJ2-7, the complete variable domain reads DAMVIQNPRYQVTQFGKPVTLSCSQTLNHNVMYWYQQKSSQAPKLLFHYYDKDFNNEADTPDNFQSRRPNTSFCFLDIRSPGLGDTAMYLCATSSRQFYEQYFGPGTRLTVT.

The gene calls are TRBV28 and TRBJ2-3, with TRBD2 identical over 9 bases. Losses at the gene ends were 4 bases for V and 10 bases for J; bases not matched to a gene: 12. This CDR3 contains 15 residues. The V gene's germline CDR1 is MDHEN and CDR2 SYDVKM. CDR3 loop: CASSSGGRLAGSQYF. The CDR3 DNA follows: TGTGCCAGCAGTTCCGGTGGGAGGCTAGCGGGATCGCAGTATTTT.

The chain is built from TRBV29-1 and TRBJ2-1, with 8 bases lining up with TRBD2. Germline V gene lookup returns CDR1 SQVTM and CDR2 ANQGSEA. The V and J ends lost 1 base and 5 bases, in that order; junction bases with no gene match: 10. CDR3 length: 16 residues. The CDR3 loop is CSVEGSFGGVDNEQFF. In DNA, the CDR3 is TGCAGCGTTGAAGGGTCGTTCGGGGGGGTGGACAATGAGCAGTTCTTC.

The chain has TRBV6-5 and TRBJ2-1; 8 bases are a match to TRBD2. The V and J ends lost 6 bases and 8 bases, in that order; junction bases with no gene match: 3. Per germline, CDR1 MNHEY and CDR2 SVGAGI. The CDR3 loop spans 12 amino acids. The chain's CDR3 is CASSRGGDEQFF. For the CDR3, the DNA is TGTGCCAGCAGCCGGGGGGGCGATGAGCAGTTCTTC.

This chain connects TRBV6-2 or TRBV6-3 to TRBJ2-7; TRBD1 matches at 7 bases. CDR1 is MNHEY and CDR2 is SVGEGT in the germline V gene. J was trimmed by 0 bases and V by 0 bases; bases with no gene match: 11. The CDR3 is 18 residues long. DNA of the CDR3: TGTGCCAGCAGTTACTCGAAGAGGGGGCGGGTTAGCTCCTACGAGCAGTACTTC. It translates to CASSYSKRGRVSSYEQYF.

CDR3 protein: CASSSGTGFGYTF. The DNA of the CDR3 is TGTGCCAGCAGTTCAGGGACAGGGTTTGGCTACACCTTC. The rearrangement links TRBV6-5 to TRBJ1-2; 9 bases map to TRBD1. Germline V gene sequence: CDR1 MNHEY, CDR2 SVGAGI. Trimming removed 4 bases from V and 7 bases from J; junction bases left unmatched: 4. The CDR3 is made up of 13 amino acids.

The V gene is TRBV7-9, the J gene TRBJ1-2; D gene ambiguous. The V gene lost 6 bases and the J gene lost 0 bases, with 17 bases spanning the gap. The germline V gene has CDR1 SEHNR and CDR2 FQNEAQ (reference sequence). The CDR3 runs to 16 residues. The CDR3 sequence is CASSPPSARANYGYTF. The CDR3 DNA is TGTGCCAGCAGTCCCCCTTCCGCACGCGCTAACTATGGCTACACCTTC.

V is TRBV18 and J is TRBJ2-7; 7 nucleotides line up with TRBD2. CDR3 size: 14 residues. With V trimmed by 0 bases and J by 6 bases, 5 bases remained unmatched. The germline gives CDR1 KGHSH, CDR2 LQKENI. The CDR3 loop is CASSPPVGGTEQYF. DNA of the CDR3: TGTGCCAGCTCACCACCGGTGGGGGGGACCGAGCAGTACTTC. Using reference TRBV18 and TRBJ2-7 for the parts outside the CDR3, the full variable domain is NAGVMQNPRHLVRRRGQEARLRCSPMKGHSHVYWYRQLPEEGLKFMVYLQKENIIDESGMPKERFSAEFPKEGPSILRIQQVVRGDSAAYFCASSPPVGGTEQYFGPGTRLTVT.

CDR3 protein: CASSITLNSYEQYF. In nucleotides, the CDR3 is TGTGCCAGCAGCATTACCCTAAACTCCTACGAGCAGTACTTC. The J gene is TRBJ2-7, the V gene TRBV21-1; TRBD2 is taken as the D call from the table, unchecked against the DNA. TRBV21-1 is listed as a pseudogene. The CDR3 consists of 14 residues.

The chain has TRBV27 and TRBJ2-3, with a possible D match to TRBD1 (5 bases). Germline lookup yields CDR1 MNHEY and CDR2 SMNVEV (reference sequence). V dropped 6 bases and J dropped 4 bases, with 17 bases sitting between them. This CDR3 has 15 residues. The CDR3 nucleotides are TGTGCCAGCAGCCTACAGGTTGGACCCTCAGATACGCAGTATTTT. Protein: CASSLQVGPSDTQYF.

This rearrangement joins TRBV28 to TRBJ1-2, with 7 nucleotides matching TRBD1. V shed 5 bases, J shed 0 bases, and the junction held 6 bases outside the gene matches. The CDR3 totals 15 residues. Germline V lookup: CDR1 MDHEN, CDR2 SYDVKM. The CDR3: CASSRGDSSNYGYTF. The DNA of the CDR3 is TGTGCCAGCAGTAGGGGGGACAGTTCTAACTATGGCTACACCTTC.

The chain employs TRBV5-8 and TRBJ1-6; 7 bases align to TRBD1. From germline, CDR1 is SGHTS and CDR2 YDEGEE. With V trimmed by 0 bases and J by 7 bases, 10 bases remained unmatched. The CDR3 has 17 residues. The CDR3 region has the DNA TGTGCCAGCAGCTTGGGGATGACGGGACAGCTGAATTCACCCCTCCACTTT. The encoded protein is CASSLGMTGQLNSPLHF.

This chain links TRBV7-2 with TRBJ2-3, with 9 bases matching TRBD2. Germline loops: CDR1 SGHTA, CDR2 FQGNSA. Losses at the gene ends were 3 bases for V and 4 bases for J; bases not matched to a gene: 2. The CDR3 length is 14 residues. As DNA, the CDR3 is TGTGCCAGCAGCTTTAGCGGGAGTCCAGATACGCAGTATTTT. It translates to CASSFSGSPDTQYF.

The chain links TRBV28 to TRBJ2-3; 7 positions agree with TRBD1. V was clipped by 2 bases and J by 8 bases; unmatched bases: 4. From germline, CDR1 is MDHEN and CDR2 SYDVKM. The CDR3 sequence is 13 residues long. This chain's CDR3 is CASSLEGAGTQYF. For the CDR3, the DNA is TGTGCCAGCAGTTTAGAGGGGGCGGGTACGCAGTATTTT.

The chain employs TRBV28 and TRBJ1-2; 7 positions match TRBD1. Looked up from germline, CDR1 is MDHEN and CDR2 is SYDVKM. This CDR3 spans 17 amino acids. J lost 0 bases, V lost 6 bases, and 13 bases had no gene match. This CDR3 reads CASSHPSRGRANYGYTF. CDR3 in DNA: TGTGCCAGCAGCCACCCATCCAGGGGGAGAGCTAACTATGGCTACACCTTC.

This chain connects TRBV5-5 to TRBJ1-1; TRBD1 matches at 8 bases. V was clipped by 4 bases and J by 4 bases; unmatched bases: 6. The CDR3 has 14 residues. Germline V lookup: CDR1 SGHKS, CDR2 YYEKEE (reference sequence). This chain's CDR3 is CASSTATGVTEAFF. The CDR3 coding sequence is TGTGCCAGCAGCACCGCGACAGGGGTCACTGAAGCTTTCTTT.

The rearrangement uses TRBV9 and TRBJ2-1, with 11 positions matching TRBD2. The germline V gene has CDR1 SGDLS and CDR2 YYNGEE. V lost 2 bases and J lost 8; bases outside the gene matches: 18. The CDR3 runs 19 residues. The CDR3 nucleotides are TGTGCCAGCAGCGTGTCCACCAATCTTAGCGGGGGGGCGGCTCATGAGCAGTTCTTC. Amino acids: CASSVSTNLSGGAAHEQFF.

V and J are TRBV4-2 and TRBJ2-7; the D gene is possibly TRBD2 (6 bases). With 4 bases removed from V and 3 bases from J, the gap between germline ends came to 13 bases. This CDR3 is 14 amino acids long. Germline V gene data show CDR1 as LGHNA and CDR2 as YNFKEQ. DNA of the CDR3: TGTGCCAGCAGCCCCGACAAGGGAGGCTACGAGCAGTACTTC. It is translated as CASSPDKGGYEQYF.

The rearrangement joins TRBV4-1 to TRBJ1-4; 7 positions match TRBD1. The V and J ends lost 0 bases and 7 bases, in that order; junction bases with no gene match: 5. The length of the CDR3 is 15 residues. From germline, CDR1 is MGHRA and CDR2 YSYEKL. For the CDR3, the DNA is TGCGCCAGCAGCCAAGATTCGAACAGGGGTGAAAAACTGTTTTTT. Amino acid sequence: CASSQDSNRGEKLFF.

The CDR3 reads CASSLFGGWAQETQYF. CDR3 sequence (DNA): TGTGCCAGCAGCTTGTTTGGCGGGTGGGCCCAAGAGACCCAGTACTTC. The V call is TRBV5-8, the J call TRBJ2-5; D is possibly TRBD2 (5 bases). This CDR3 region has 16 residues. The ends were cut back, 1 base at V and 1 base at J, with 14 bases in the middle. The germline V gene encodes CDR1 SGHTS and CDR2 YDEGEE.

The CDR3 DNA reads TGTGCCAGCAGGCGCTACAGGGTGAACACTGAAGCTTTCTTT. The encoded protein is CASRRYRVNTEAFF. The chain recombines TRBV6-5 with TRBJ1-1; a possible D gene is TRBD1 (6 bases). The V end was cut by 6 bases, the J end by 0 bases, with 11 bases between. The CDR3 consists of 14 residues. Germline assignment: CDR1 MNHEY and CDR2 SVGAGI.

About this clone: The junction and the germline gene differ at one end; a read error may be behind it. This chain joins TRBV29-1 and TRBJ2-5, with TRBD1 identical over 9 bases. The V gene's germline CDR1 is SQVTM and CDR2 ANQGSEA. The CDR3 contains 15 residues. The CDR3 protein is CSVGPSGTGSWRKDF. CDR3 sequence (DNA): TGCAGCGTGGGACCTTCCGGGACAGGGTCGTGGCGGAAGGACTTC. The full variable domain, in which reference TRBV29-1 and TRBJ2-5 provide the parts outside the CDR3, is SAVISQKPSRDICQRGTSLTIQCQVDSQVTMMFWYRQQPGQSLTLIATANQGSEATYESGFVIDKFPISRPNLTFSTLTVSNMSPEDSSIYLCSVGPSGTGSWRKDFGPGTRLLVL.